One sample yielded the 25 T cell receptor beta chains listed below, sequenced in a study of T cells in women clearing cervical HPV infection. Only in-frame clones appear in the TCRdb table, and some are missing; sequencing was by immunoSEQ multiplex PCR. The sample totals 20,000 to 25,000 clones. Sequenced material: blood buffy coat. All receptors come from a woman between 18 and 70 years old with a cervical HPV16 infection that either progressed to CIN3+ or cleared (not recorded which).

A remark on this clone: The read gets to within 3 residues of the CDR3 end, and the germline J gene fills in the rest. This chain links TRBV14 with TRBJ1-1; 9 bases map to TRBD1. The germline gives CDR1 SGHDN, CDR2 FVKESK. V was pared by 4 bases and J by 3 bases, with 6 bases of the junction left unmatched. This CDR3 is 15 amino acids long. CDR3 DNA (partial): TGTGCCAGCAGCCTTACGGGACAGGGCCACACTGAA. Translated, it gives CASSLTGQGHTE. Given in full, the CDR3 is CASSLTGQGHTEAFF.

Points on this clone: Coverage ceases 3 residues before the CDR3 finishes, and the germline J gene fills in the end. The chain carries TRBV19 and TRBJ2-3; D is possibly TRBD1 or TRBD2 (6 bases each). Germline CDR1 is LNHDA and CDR2 is SQIVND (reference sequence). V was clipped by 3 bases and J by 6 bases, with 10 bases between them. The CDR3 length is 13 residues. CDR3 bases read: TGTGCCAGTAGTATTAGGGGGAGGGATACG. It yields the protein CASSIRGRDT. The CDR3 as a whole reads CASSIRGRDTQYF.

On this clone: The CDR3 end lies 3 residues beyond the end of the read and is filled in from the germline J gene. The chain is built from TRBV20-1 and TRBJ1-5, with TRBD1 matching 8 bases. This CDR3 has 14 residues. The J segment lost 6 bases and the V segment lost 5 bases, leaving 9 bases of the junction unmatched. Germline CDR1 and CDR2: DFQATT and SNEGSKA (reference sequence). The DNA read from the CDR3 is TGCAGTGCTGGACCCTCAGGGGGCGGTCAGCCC. This encodes CSAGPSGGGQP. The entire CDR3 is CSAGPSGGGQPQHF.

Comment on this clone: The read terminates 3 residues before the CDR3 end, so the remaining end is supplied by the germline J gene. The rearrangement joins TRBV30 to TRBJ1-1; D might be TRBD1 (5 bases). Per germline, CDR1 GTSNPN and CDR2 SVGIG (reference sequence). V was clipped by 3 bases and J by 3 bases, with 11 bases between them. This CDR3 contains 13 residues. CDR3 bases read: TGTGCCTGGAGACCAGGGCGATACACTGAA. This sequence encodes CAWRPGRYTE. From start to end, the CDR3 is CAWRPGRYTEAFF.

A word on this clone: The missing CDR3 end, 3 residues past where the read stops, is filled in from the germline J gene. The genes are TRBV7-2 and TRBJ1-2, with TRBD1 as a possible D gene (6 bases). The CDR3 runs 14 residues. The V gene's germline CDR1 is SGHTA and CDR2 FQGNSA. CDR3 DNA, as far as it was read: TGTGCCAGCAGCTTACTTGGGGGGGCCTACGAC. It translates to CASSLLGGAYD. Given in full, the CDR3 is CASSLLGGAYDYTF.

Regarding this clone: The read ends 3 residues early relative to the CDR3; the germline J gene fills the gap. The chain carries TRBV20-1 and TRBJ2-2; TRBD2 might be the D (7 bases). From germline, CDR1 is DFQATT and CDR2 SNEGSKA (reference sequence). CDR3 size: 14 residues. Trimming removed 3 bases from V and 6 bases from J, with 14 bases in between. The CDR3 bases that were read are TGCAGTGCTAGCGGGGGGCGGCTTCCCGGGGAG. It yields the protein CSASGGRLPGE. The full CDR3 sequence reads CSASGGRLPGELFF.

On this clone: The missing CDR3 end, 3 residues past where the read stops, is filled in from the germline J gene. The gene calls are TRBV30 and TRBJ2-7; tentatively, D is TRBD1 (6 bases). Trimming pared 2 bases from V and 1 base from J, leaving 9 bases between. Per germline, CDR1 GTSNPN and CDR2 SVGIG (reference sequence). The CDR3 contains 13 residues. The CDR3 spells CAWSMDSSYEQYF. The part of the CDR3 DNA that was read is TGTGCCTGGAGTATGGACAGTTCCTACGAG.

The CDR3 region is CASSIRGYGNQPQHF. The CDR3 bases that were read are TGTGCCAGTAGTATACGGGGGTACGGCAATCAGCCC. The chain combines TRBV19 with TRBJ1-5, with D perhaps TRBD1 (5 bases). The CDR3 is cut off 3 residues early in the read; its end comes from the germline J gene. Germline lookup yields CDR1 LNHDA and CDR2 SQIVND (reference sequence). This CDR3 spans 15 amino acids. The V end lost 2 bases, the J end lost 2 bases, and 10 bases lay between the germline ends.

In the case of this clone: Read sequence stops 3 residues before the CDR3 end, and the germline J gene provides the missing end. The rearrangement links TRBV11-2 to TRBJ2-5; TRBD2 matches 8 bases. Trimming at V came to 5 bases and at J to 5 bases, leaving 10 bases not matched to a gene. Germline V gene sequence: CDR1 SGHAT, CDR2 FQNNGV. This CDR3 comprises 15 residues. CDR3 sequence: CASSPGLAGRETQYF. CDR3 DNA, as far as it was read: TGTGCCAGCAGCCCCGGACTAGCTGGGAGGGAGACC.

The sequenced part of the CDR3 DNA is TGTGCCATCAGTGAGTCAGTCGGGGAATTCACAGATACG. This translates into CAISESVGEFTDT. The CDR3 in its entirety is CAISESVGEFTDTQYF. The rearrangement joins TRBV10-3 to TRBJ2-3; tentative D call: TRBD2 (5 bases). The read falls 3 residues short of the CDR3 end, and the missing part is taken from the germline J gene. V shed 0 bases and J shed 2 bases, with 12 bases lying between them. CDR3 length equals 16 residues. Germline V gene lookup returns CDR1 ENHRY and CDR2 SYGVKD.

A note on this clone: The read terminates 3 residues ahead of where the CDR3 ends, so the germline J gene completes it. The V gene is TRBV6-1, the J gene TRBJ2-3; maybe TRBD1 (5 bases). Trimming cost V 3 bases and J 0 bases, with 10 bases left between them. Germline CDR1 is MNHNS and CDR2 is SASEGT. The CDR3 spans 15 residues. The CDR3 sequence is CASSDPDRSTDTQYF. CDR3 DNA (partial): TGTGCCAGCAGTGATCCAGACAGAAGCACAGATACG.

The sequenced part of the CDR3 DNA is TGTGCCAGCAGCTTAGGGACAGCAGAGACC. Translated: CASSLGTAET. The entire CDR3 protein is CASSLGTAETQYF. V is TRBV11-2 and J is TRBJ2-5; TRBD1 is a possible D gene (6 bases). Read coverage stops 3 residues before the CDR3 terminus; the germline J gene supplies the remainder. Germline V CDR1 and CDR2: SGHAT, FQNNGV. The CDR3 runs 13 residues. V lost 1 base to trimming and J lost 4 bases, with 7 bases between them.

Of note for this clone: The read is 3 residues too short to cover the CDR3 end, so that end is filled in from the germline J gene. V usage is TRBV20-1 and J usage is TRBJ2-1; the match to TRBD2 covers 10 bases. V lost 4 bases, J lost 2 bases, and 8 bases stayed unmatched. Germline CDR1 DFQATT, CDR2 SNEGSKA (reference sequence). CDR3 length: 16 amino acids. The sequenced CDR3 bases are TGCAGTGCTATCCCGACTAGCGGGCCTACCTACAATGAG. Amino acid sequence: CSAIPTSGPTYNE. The complete CDR3 protein is CSAIPTSGPTYNEQFF.

A word on this clone: Read data end 3 residues before the CDR3 end; the end is taken from the germline J gene. The chain joins TRBV19 to TRBJ1-1, with TRBD1 matching over 7 bases. CDR3 length: 14 amino acids. V was pared by 6 bases and J by 0 bases, with 4 bases of the junction left unmatched. CDR1 and CDR2 (germline): LNHDA, SQIVND (reference sequence). The CDR3 loop reads CASRWTGMNTEAFF. Partial CDR3 DNA: TGTGCCAGTAGGTGGACAGGAATGAACACTGAA.

The CDR3 spells CASSPDRGGSPLHF. Incomplete CDR3 DNA: TGTGCCAGCAGCCCAGACAGGGGTGGTTCACCC. The genes are TRBV7-6 and TRBJ1-6; the match to TRBD1 covers 8 bases. The read finishes 3 residues shy of the CDR3 end, and the germline J gene is used to complete it. J was trimmed by 9 bases and V by 5 bases; bases with no gene match: 6. The germline V gene has CDR1 SGHVS and CDR2 FNYEAQ. This CDR3 is 14 amino acids long.

In regard to this clone: The CDR3 goes on 3 residues after the read ends, and that part is filled in from the germline J gene. The genes are TRBV5-1 and TRBJ2-3; maybe TRBD1 (6 bases). Trimming left V 2 bases short and J 0 bases short, with 10 bases between. The CDR3 totals 15 residues. CDR1 is SGHRS, CDR2 YFSETQ, per germline. The CDR3 bases that were read are TGCGCCAGCAGCTTTGGGGGCACAAGCACAGATACG. As protein: CASSFGGTSTDT. The complete CDR3 protein is CASSFGGTSTDTQYF.

As concerns this clone: The read stops 3 residues short of the end of the CDR3; the missing end is completed from the germline J gene. The J gene is TRBJ2-7, the V gene TRBV7-9; D is unresolved. The CDR3 is 11 amino acids. Germline V gene sequence: CDR1 SEHNR, CDR2 FQNEAQ (reference sequence). V lost 4 bases, J lost 2 bases, and 3 bases lay in between. CDR3 in amino acids: CASSSAYEQYF. CDR3 bases read: TGTGCCAGCAGCTCTGCCTACGAG.

As concerns this clone: The CDR3 end is not reached by the read, which stops 3 residues before it; the germline J gene fills it in. The chain has TRBV5-6 and TRBJ2-2; D is perhaps TRBD1 (5 bases). From germline, CDR1 is SGHDT and CDR2 YYEEEE. The CDR3 contains 14 residues. V gave up 4 bases and J gave up 4 bases, with 11 bases separating them. CDR3 DNA (partial): TGTGCCAGCAGCCAGACAGCATTCACCGGGGAG. Protein: CASSQTAFTGE. The full CDR3 sequence reads CASSQTAFTGELFF.

As for this clone: The CDR3 end is not reached by the read, which stops 3 residues before it; the germline J gene fills it in. This chain links TRBV19 with TRBJ2-1; TRBD1 agrees at 11 bases. This CDR3 has 18 residues. The J segment lost 9 bases and the V segment lost 5 bases, leaving 18 bases of the junction unmatched. Germline V lookup: CDR1 LNHDA, CDR2 SQIVND (reference sequence). CDR3 DNA, as far as it was read: TGTGCCAGTAGTTCCCTTGCTTTAGTTGGGACAGGGGGTCTTGAG. It yields the protein CASSSLALVGTGGLE. The whole CDR3 sequence is CASSSLALVGTGGLEQFF.

In regard to this clone: The observed sequence ends 3 residues before the CDR3 terminus, with the missing tail filled in from the germline J gene. The chain couples TRBV10-2 to TRBJ2-3; weak D call: TRBD1 (5 bases). Germline assignment: CDR1 WSHSY and CDR2 SAAADI. Trimming took off 6 bases at V and 5 bases at J, with 9 bases between the two ends. CDR3 length equals 12 residues. CDR3 residues: CASSEGVDTQYF. The DNA read from the CDR3 is TGCGCCAGCAGCGAAGGGGTAGATACG.

Concerning this clone itself: The CDR3 end lies 3 residues beyond the end of the read and is filled in from the germline J gene. V usage is TRBV29-1 and J usage is TRBJ1-1; maybe TRBD1 (5 bases). The CDR3 sequence is 14 residues long. The germline V and J ends were trimmed by 2 bases and 1 base, with 11 bases remaining between them. Per germline, CDR1 SQVTM and CDR2 ANQGSEA. Incomplete CDR3 DNA: TGCAGCGTTGAATTCGGCGGGGCGAACACTGAA. Translated: CSVEFGGANTE. The whole CDR3 sequence is CSVEFGGANTEAFF.

In regard to this clone: Coverage ceases 3 residues before the CDR3 finishes, and the germline J gene fills in the end. The rearrangement links TRBV12-5 to TRBJ2-3; TRBD2 matches 9 bases. The germline CDR1 and CDR2 sequences are LGHNT and FRNRAP. This CDR3 region has 19 residues. With V trimmed by 2 bases and J by 4 bases, 16 bases remained unmatched. The sequenced part of the CDR3 DNA is TGTGCTAGTGGTTTGCTACCCTTGGGCCGCGGGAGGGCCGCAGATACG. Translating gives CASGLLPLGRGRAADT. The entire CDR3 protein is CASGLLPLGRGRAADTQYF.

The sequenced part of the CDR3 DNA is TGTGCCAGCTCGATTGGAGCGGAAGGGTTGAATGGC. Its protein product is CASSIGAEGLNG. The entire CDR3 reads CASSIGAEGLNGYTF. The chain is built from TRBV6-2 or TRBV6-3 and TRBJ1-2; D remains unclear. Read coverage stops 3 residues before the CDR3 terminus; the germline J gene supplies the remainder. This CDR3 contains 15 residues. The germline V and J ends were trimmed by 8 bases and 6 bases, with 22 bases remaining between them. Germline CDR1 is MNHEY and CDR2 is SVGEGT.

The CDR3: CASSPPRTDSNQPQHF. The CDR3 bases that were read are TGTGCCAGTAGTCCTCCCAGGACAGATAGCAATCAGCCC. This sequence joins TRBV19 and TRBJ1-5; D might be TRBD1 (6 bases). The missing CDR3 end, 3 residues past where the read stops, is filled in from the germline J gene. Germline V gives CDR1 LNHDA, CDR2 SQIVND (reference sequence). The CDR3 loop spans 16 amino acids. V lost 5 bases to trimming and J lost 0 bases, with 14 bases between them.

As for this clone: The read ends 3 residues early relative to the CDR3; the germline J gene fills the gap. This sequence joins TRBV18 and TRBJ2-1, with 12 bases lining up with TRBD2. J lost 8 bases, V lost 4 bases, and 6 bases had no gene match. The germline CDR1 and CDR2 sequences are KGHSH and LQKENI. The CDR3 loop spans 15 amino acids. The CDR3 reads CASSLTSGRFHEQFF. The covered CDR3 bases are TGTGCCAGCTCACTGACTAGCGGGAGATTCCATGAG.